This section outlines one TCR beta chain sequence together with its context. This record belongs to a study of CD8 T cells in Susac syndrome. Between the trimmed V and J ends, which lost 4 bases and 5 bases, there was a span of 15 bases. Germline V CDR1 and CDR2: SGHRS, YFSETQ. The CDR3 contains 14 residues. The authors reverse transcribed 0.5 to 1 ug RNA with random hexamers. MiXCR, run by TCRdb on the immunoSEQ multiplex PCR reads, gives a single entry per CDR3 protein. The table has about 190,000 distinct CDR3 sequences, under 95% seen once; the top ten hold 0.1%. Source material: CD4+ T cells from PBMCs. The TCR sequence derives from a human donor in good health. The chain is built from TRBV5-1 and TRBJ2-5, with D uncertain. CDR3 in amino acids: CASSPTELGETQYF. CDR3 nucleotides: TGCGCCAGCAGCCCTACCGAACTCGGGGAGACCCAGTACTTC.